This T cell receptor beta chain is drawn from a study of PD-L1 blockade in urothelial cancer. Study context: Blood analysis was done at 3 weeks (second dose) and 6 weeks after treatment began. Blood gave a median around 140,000 T cells. Study observations and caveats: When measured at 3 weeks, tumor-associated blood clones expanded more in durable-benefit patients. Better survival was predicted when blood TCR clonality before treatment fell below the median.

Trimming cost V 0 bases and J 3 bases; bases outside gene matches: 5. The CDR3 has 15 residues. Germline CDR1 SGDLS, CDR2 YYNGEE. Assay: immunoSEQ multiplex PCR; the TCRdb copy retains only in-frame clones and omits some. The table has around 45,000 clones, approximately 90% seen once. Note on this clone: No antigen is known for it.

The specimen was PBMCs, collected around atezolizumab (anti-PD-L1) treatment. The TCR was taken from an older woman with urothelial cancer. The J gene is TRBJ1-1, the V gene TRBV9; 7 bases line up with TRBD1. CDR3 DNA: TGTGCCAGCAGCGTAGGACAGGGCCTGGACACTGAAGCTTTCTTT. This encodes CASSVGQGLDTEAFF.